The clone carrying this TCR beta chain is medium-sized by share. Its antigen remains unknown. TCRdb passed the PCR reads through MiXCR, listing each CDR3 protein once. The table includes over 8,000 distinct CDR3 sequences, 18% detected once. The CDR3 runs 15 residues. Trimming left V 4 bases short and J 2 bases short, with 9 bases between. CDR1 and CDR2 from the germline V gene are SEHNR and FQNEAQ (reference sequence). This specimen comes from a study of molecular identifiers for immune sequencing clone quantification. In the study overall: In the replicates, RNA derived from around 20,000 or 99,000 naive CD8 cells was divided into five parts, and four were sequenced. The study, taken as a whole, reports: Underestimation of highly expanded clone sizes could arise where identical TCR molecules share a barcode.

V is TRBV7-9 and J is TRBJ2-6; unclear D gene. The sequenced sample consisted of naive CD8+ T cells from blood, with Jurkat cell RNA spiked in. Subset described: FACS-sorted CD8+CD4-CCR7+CD45RA+ naive T cells. This TCR came from a human donor in good health. Some libraries in this study had Jurkat cell RNA spiked in. The CDR3 here is CASSSLDAGANVLTF. CDR3 in DNA: TGTGCCAGCAGCTCCCTGGACGCTGGGGCCAACGTCCTGACTTTC. Supplemented by reference TRBV7-9 and TRBJ2-6, the full variable domain reads DTGVSQNPRHKITKRGQNVTFRCDPISEHNRLYWYRQTLGQGPEFLTYFQNEAQLEKSRLLSDRFSAERPKGSFSTLEIQRTEQGDSAMYLCASSSLDAGANVLTFGAGSRLTVL.